This T cell receptor (beta chain) was observed in a study of T-cell memory formation after mild COVID-19. Study background: The two donors had largely donor-specific TCR clusters. Study findings and constraints: SARS-CoV-2 specificity of second-wave clones peaking day 37 was unconfirmed. Researchers found some responding clones in pre-infection memory, a sign that cross-reactive memory joined.

This clonotype was observed many times. Its specificity is not known. 5'RACE primed from the constant segment yielded TCR alpha and TCR beta cDNA libraries bearing sample barcodes and UMIs. TCRdb re-analysed the 5' RACE reads in MiXCR, keeping a single row per CDR3 protein. Of under 650,000 distinct CDR3 sequences listed, 18% are singletons. The germline V gene encodes CDR1 KGHDR and CDR2 SFDVKD. V lost 3 bases, J lost 4 bases, and 8 bases stayed unmatched. The CDR3 has 16 amino acids. The sequenced material came from PBMCs or a T cell subset sorted from them (not recorded which). The chain has TRBV24-1 and TRBJ2-5, with 9 nucleotides matching TRBD1. This TCR was sampled from an adult woman who had mild COVID-19 (a few samples of this study predate the infection). Cell type and time point are not known. CDR3 bases: TGTGCCACCAGTGATCCGGGGACAGGGAGAGGAGAGACCCAGTACTTC. Its protein is CATSDPGTGRGETQYF.